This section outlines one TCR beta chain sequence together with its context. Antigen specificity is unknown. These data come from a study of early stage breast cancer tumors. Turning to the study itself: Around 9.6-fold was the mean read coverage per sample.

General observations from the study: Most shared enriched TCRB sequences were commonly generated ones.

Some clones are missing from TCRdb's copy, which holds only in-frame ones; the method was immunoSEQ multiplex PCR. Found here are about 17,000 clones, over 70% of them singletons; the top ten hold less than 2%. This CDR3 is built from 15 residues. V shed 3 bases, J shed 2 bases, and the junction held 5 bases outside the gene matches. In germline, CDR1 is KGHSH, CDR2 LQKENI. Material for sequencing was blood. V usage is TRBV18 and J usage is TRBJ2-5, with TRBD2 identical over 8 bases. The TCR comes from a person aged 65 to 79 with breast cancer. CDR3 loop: CASSPNSGAQETQYF. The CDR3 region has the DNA TGTGCCAGCTCACCTAATAGCGGGGCACAAGAGACCCAGTACTTC.